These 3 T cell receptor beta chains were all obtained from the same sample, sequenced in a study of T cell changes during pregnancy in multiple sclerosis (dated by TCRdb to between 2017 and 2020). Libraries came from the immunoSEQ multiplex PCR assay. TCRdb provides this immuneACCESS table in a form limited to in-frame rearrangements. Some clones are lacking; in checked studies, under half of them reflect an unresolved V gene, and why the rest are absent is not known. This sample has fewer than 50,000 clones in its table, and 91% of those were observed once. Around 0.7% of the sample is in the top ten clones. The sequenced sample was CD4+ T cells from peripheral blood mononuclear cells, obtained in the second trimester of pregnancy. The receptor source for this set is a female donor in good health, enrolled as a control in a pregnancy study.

CDR3 sequence: CASSSNRGKTYEQYF. The CDR3 bases are TGTGCCAGCAGCTCCAACAGGGGAAAGACCTACGAGCAGTACTTC. This sequence joins TRBV11-2 and TRBJ2-7, with TRBD1 identical over 7 bases. CDR1 SGHAT and CDR2 FQNNGV come from the germline V gene. This CDR3 region has 15 residues. After removal of 4 bases from V and 2 bases from J, the junction contained 8 bases not matched to a gene. Using reference TRBV11-2 and TRBJ2-7 for the parts outside the CDR3, the full variable domain is EAGVAQSPRYKIIEKRQSVAFWCNPISGHATLYWYQQILGQGPKLLIQFQNNGVVDDSQLPKDRFSAERLKGVDSTLKIQPAKLEDSAVYLCASSSNRGKTYEQYFGPGTRLTVT.

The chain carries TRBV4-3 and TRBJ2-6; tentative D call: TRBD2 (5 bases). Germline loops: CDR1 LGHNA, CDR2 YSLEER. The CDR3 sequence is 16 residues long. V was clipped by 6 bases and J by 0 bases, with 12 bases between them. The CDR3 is CASRRDYRSGANVLTF. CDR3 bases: TGCGCCAGCAGGCGAGACTACCGCTCTGGGGCCAACGTCCTGACTTTC.

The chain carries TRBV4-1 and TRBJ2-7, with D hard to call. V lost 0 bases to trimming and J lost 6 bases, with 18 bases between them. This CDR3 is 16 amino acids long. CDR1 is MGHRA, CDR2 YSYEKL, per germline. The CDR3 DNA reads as TGCGCCAGCAGCCAAGATTGGTCGGCTAACCTAGGCGAGCAGTACTTC. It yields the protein CASSQDWSANLGEQYF.